The clone carrying this TCR beta chain was counted at least ten times. V lost 3 bases to trimming and J lost 0 bases, with 10 bases between them. Germline V gives CDR1 SGHNT, CDR2 YYREEE (reference sequence). CDR3 length equals 15 residues. TRAV- and TRBV-specific primers were used for first-strand cDNA, which covered alpha and beta chains. TCRs were amplified for approximately 21 PCR cycles with a constant-region primer and V-primer adapter. Via MiXCR, TCRdb re-called the reads, giving one row per CDR3 protein. The table lists just over 90,000 distinct CDR3 sequences, 20% to 25% of them singletons. These data belong to a study of low-dose radiotherapy and immunotherapy resistance in tumors. Specified time point: after trial treatment. Treatment described: LDRT plus nivolumab, ipilimumab, low-dose cyclophosphamide and aspirin (RACIN trial).

The source is a female donor with ovarian cancer. Sequences were derived from PBMCs, sampled after low-dose radiotherapy plus immunotherapy. The chain combines TRBV5-4 with TRBJ2-1; D gene ambiguous. CDR3 residues: CASSYDPSSYNEQFF. CDR3 bases: TGTGCCAGCAGCTACGACCCTAGCTCCTACAATGAGCAGTTCTTC.